This T cell receptor beta chain was sequenced during a study of blood T cell repertoires in COVID-19. Study processing details: Reference gene primer amplification yielded estimated nucleated cell counts. The protocol was immunoSEQ multiplex PCR, while the TCRdb copy is restricted to in-frame clones and leaves out a portion. That table furnishes V, J and clone size, whereas the DNA furnished D and trimming. The table lists some 260,000 clones, around 80% of them singletons. Germline V gene sequence: CDR1 SGHNT, CDR2 YYREEE (reference sequence). The CDR3 has 14 residues. J lost 7 bases, V lost 6 bases, and 7 bases had no gene match.

This chain connects TRBV5-4 to TRBJ2-1, with 10 bases that match TRBD2. This clonotype was obtained from a man aged 30-40 years with acute COVID-19. The specimen sequenced was PBMCs or T cells enriched from blood (not recorded which). CDR3 protein: CASNLGLALNEQFF. Here the CDR3 DNA reads TGTGCCAGCAACCTGGGACTAGCGTTGAATGAGCAGTTCTTC.